The 12 T cell receptor beta chains below come from one sample, sequenced in a study of Graves' ophthalmopathy and Graves' hyperthyroidism. For repertoire sequencing, the TCR beta CDR3 regions were amplified from RNA transcripts. Second-round multiplex PCR came after first-round RT-PCR with HTBI primers. One entry per CDR3 protein, called by TCRdb with MiXCR from the multiplex PCR reads. The sample includes 360,000 or so distinct CDR3 sequences, 18% of them seen just once. Sequencing was carried out using peripheral blood. These receptor sequences come from a woman aged 18-30 years with Graves' ophthalmopathy.

The gene calls are TRBV7-2 and TRBJ2-7; no definite D call. Germline V gives CDR1 SGHTA, CDR2 FQGNSA. The V end was cut by 2 bases, the J end by 0 bases, with 11 bases between. The CDR3 consists of 15 residues. In DNA form, the CDR3 reads TGTGCCAGCAGCTTAAGTACTCACACCTCCTACGAGCAGTACTTC. Its translation is CASSLSTHTSYEQYF.

This clonotype was detected ten times or more. This chain joins TRBV6-5 and TRBJ1-1, with D possibly TRBD1 on 5 matching bases. The germline CDR1 and CDR2 sequences are MNHEY and SVGAGI. CDR3 length: 13 amino acids. V was cut by 1 base and J by 8 bases, with 11 bases left in between. The CDR3 region is CASSYLGQSEAFF. DNA for the CDR3: TGTGCCAGCAGTTACTTGGGGCAGTCCGAAGCTTTCTTT.

This clonotype was seen many times. The V and J genes are TRBV7-2 and TRBJ1-2; tentative D call: TRBD1 (6 bases). Trimming left V 2 bases short and J 8 bases short, with 12 bases between. Germline CDR1 is SGHTA and CDR2 is FQGNSA. This CDR3 has 13 residues. The CDR3 loop is CASSLLDQGGYTF. The CDR3 DNA reads TGTGCCAGCAGCTTACTTGACCAGGGGGGCTACACCTTC.

This clonotype was seen a single time. The chain couples TRBV30 to TRBJ2-7; D may be TRBD1 (6 bases). The CDR3 consists of 14 residues. V was trimmed by 1 base and J by 2 bases, leaving 12 bases between them. The V gene's germline CDR1 is GTSNPN and CDR2 SVGIG (reference sequence). CDR3 in DNA: TGTGCCTGGAGTGGTCCCGGGACAACCTACGAGCAGTACTTC. Translating it yields CAWSGPGTTYEQYF. Looking up the rest from reference TRBV30 and TRBJ2-7 gives the full variable domain: SQTIHQWPATLVQPVGSPLSLECTVEGTSNPNLYWYRQAAGRGLQLLFYSVGIGQISSEVPQNLSASRPQDRQFILSSKKLLLSDSGFYLCAWSGPGTTYEQYFGPGTRLTVT.

The chain couples TRBV7-2 to TRBJ1-1; D is possibly TRBD1 (5 bases). The CDR3 has 15 residues. The V end lost 4 bases, the J end lost 3 bases, and 15 bases lay between the germline ends. Per the germline V gene, CDR1 is SGHTA and CDR2 is FQGNSA. The CDR3 sequence: CASSSLDWGHTEAFF. The CDR3 DNA sequence: TGTGCCAGCAGCTCCCTCGACTGGGGCCACACTGAAGCTTTCTTT.

This clonotype was seen many times. The rearrangement links TRBV27 to TRBJ1-1, with D perhaps TRBD1 (5 bases). Looked up from germline, CDR1 is MNHEY and CDR2 is SMNVEV (reference sequence). Trimming pared 3 bases from V and 0 bases from J, leaving 14 bases between. The CDR3 spans 16 residues. The CDR3 reads CASSFLAGSMNTEAFF. DNA of the CDR3: TGTGCCAGCAGTTTTCTGGCAGGGAGCATGAACACTGAAGCTTTCTTT.

This clonotype was counted ten times or more. The V and J genes are TRBV6-1 and TRBJ2-4, with D possibly being TRBD1 (5 bases). V dropped 4 bases and J dropped 6 bases, with 7 bases sitting between them. The CDR3 covers 12 residues. Germline V gene sequence: CDR1 MNHNS, CDR2 SASEGT. In nucleotides, the CDR3 is TGTGCCAGCAGTGGAAGGGGAAACATTCAGTACTTC. Translated, it gives CASSGRGNIQYF.

This clonotype was found many times. The chain employs TRBV27 and TRBJ1-5; TRBD1 is a possible D gene (6 bases). Germline V CDR1 and CDR2: MNHEY, SMNVEV (reference sequence). The CDR3 totals 12 residues. Trimming took off 10 bases at V and 4 bases at J, with 11 bases between the two ends. The CDR3 coding sequence is TGTGCCATCGGGACACTGAATCAGCCCCAGCATTTT. Protein: CAIGTLNQPQHF.

This clonotype turned up a few times. The V call is TRBV11-2, the J call TRBJ1-1, with D perhaps matching TRBD1 (6 bases). V was cut by 3 bases and J by 1 base, with 15 bases left in between. Germline CDR1 is SGHAT and CDR2 is FQNNGV. The CDR3 sequence is 16 residues long. The CDR3 DNA reads as TGTGCCAGCAGCTTGGTTACGGGACACCCGAACACTGAAGCTTTCTTT. The encoded protein is CASSLVTGHPNTEAFF. The whole variable domain, remainder taken from reference TRBV11-2 and TRBJ1-1, is EAGVAQSPRYKIIEKRQSVAFWCNPISGHATLYWYQQILGQGPKLLIQFQNNGVVDDSQLPKDRFSAERLKGVDSTLKIQPAKLEDSAVYLCASSLVTGHPNTEAFFGQGTRLTVV.

In its sample, this clonotype was seen many times. V is TRBV4-3 and J is TRBJ2-5; 7 nucleotides match TRBD1. Germline-derived CDR1 and CDR2 are LGHNA and YSLEER. This CDR3 has 16 residues. Losses at the gene ends were 1 base for V and 1 base for J; bases not matched to a gene: 6. The CDR3 spells CASSQGRDSLQETQYF. The CDR3 bases are TGCGCCAGCAGCCAAGGCCGGGACAGCCTCCAAGAGACCCAGTACTTC.

This clonotype was found many times. V usage is TRBV7-2 and J usage is TRBJ1-2, with 11 bases fitting TRBD1. Germline V gene data show CDR1 as SGHTA and CDR2 as FQGNSA. The trim removed 6 bases at V and 5 bases at J, leaving 5 bases unmatched. The CDR3 is made up of 14 amino acids. The CDR3 is CASRAGTGGYGYTF. DNA for the CDR3: TGTGCCAGCAGAGCCGGGACAGGGGGTTATGGCTACACCTTC.

This clonotype occurred many times. V and J are TRBV10-3 and TRBJ2-7; D is tentatively TRBD1 or TRBD2 (5 bases each). The V end was cut by 2 bases, the J end by 5 bases, with 22 bases between. The CDR3 covers 17 residues. Germline V gene sequence: CDR1 ENHRY, CDR2 SYGVKD. The CDR3 sequence is CAISEDFPERGRNEQYF. CDR3 bases: TGTGCCATCAGTGAGGACTTCCCCGAGAGGGGTAGAAACGAGCAGTACTTC.